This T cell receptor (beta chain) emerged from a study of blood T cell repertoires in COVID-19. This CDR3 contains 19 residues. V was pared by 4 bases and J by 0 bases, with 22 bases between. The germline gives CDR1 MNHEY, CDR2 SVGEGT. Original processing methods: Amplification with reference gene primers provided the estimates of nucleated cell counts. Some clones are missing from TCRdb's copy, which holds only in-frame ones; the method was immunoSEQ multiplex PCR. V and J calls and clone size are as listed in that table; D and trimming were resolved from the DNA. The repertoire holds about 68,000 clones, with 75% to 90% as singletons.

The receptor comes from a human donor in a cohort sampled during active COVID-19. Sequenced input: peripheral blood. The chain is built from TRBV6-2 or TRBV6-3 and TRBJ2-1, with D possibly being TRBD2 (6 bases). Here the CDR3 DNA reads TGTGCCAGCAGTTTCGACACCGGGACTTCGATAAGCTCCTACAATGAGCAGTTCTTC. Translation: CASSFDTGTSISSYNEQFF.